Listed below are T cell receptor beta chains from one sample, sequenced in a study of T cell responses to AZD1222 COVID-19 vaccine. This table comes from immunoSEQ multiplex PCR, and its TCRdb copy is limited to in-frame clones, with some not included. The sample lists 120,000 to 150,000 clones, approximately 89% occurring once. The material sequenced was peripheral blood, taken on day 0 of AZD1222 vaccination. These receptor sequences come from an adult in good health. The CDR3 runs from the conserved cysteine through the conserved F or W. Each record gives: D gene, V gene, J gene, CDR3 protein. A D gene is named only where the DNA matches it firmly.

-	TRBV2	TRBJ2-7	CASRERTDPYEQYF
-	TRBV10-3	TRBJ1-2	CAISEQGSYGYTF
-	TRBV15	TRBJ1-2	CATSMAGNYGYTF
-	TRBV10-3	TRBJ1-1	CALGSGPSEAFF
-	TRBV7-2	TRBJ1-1	CASSLKGSAFF
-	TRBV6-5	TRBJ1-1	CASTGFTEAFF
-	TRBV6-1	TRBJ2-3	CASSEPGGTDTQYF
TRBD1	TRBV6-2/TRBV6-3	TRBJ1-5	CASSYIGGMEPQHF
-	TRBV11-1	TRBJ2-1	CASSLRDRLYNEQFF
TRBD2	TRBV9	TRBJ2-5	CASSQTPGGETQYF
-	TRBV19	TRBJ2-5	CASSIRGVSEETQYF
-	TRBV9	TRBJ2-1	CASSVASRGSDEQFF
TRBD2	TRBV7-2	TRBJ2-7	CASSLASSSGGGEQYF
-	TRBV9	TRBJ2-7	CASSLGVGLVEQYF
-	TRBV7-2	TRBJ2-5	CASKEAAETQYF
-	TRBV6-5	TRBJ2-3	CASSSNGAPTDTQYF
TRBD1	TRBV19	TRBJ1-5	CASSILLGQASNQPQHF
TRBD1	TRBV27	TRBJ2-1	CASSFGQVYNEQFF
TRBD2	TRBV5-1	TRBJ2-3	CASSLRGLATDTQYF
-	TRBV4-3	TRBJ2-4	CASSQLYPPKNIQYF
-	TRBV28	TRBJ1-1	CASSLVNMNTEAFF
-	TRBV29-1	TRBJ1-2	CSVEDVYGYTF
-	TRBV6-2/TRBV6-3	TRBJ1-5	CASSYVGVSNQPQHF
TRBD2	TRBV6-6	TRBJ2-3	CASSLNGGSIADTQYF
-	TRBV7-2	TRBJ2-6	CASSSPVSGANVLTF
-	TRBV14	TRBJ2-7	CASSTVGFWDEQYF
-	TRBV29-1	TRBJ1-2	CSVEPKTGYGYTF
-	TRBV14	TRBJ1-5	CASSRQINQPQHF
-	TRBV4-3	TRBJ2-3	CASSQDLSGTDTQYF
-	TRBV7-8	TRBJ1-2	CASSSPTGGHHSYTF
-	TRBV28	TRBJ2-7	CASLSRYEQYF
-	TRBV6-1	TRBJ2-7	CASSENGGRYEQYF
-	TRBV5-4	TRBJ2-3	CASSLVGATDTQYF
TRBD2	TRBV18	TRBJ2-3	CASSVSGRGNTDTQYF
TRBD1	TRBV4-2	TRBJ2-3	CASRDRGRSDTQYF